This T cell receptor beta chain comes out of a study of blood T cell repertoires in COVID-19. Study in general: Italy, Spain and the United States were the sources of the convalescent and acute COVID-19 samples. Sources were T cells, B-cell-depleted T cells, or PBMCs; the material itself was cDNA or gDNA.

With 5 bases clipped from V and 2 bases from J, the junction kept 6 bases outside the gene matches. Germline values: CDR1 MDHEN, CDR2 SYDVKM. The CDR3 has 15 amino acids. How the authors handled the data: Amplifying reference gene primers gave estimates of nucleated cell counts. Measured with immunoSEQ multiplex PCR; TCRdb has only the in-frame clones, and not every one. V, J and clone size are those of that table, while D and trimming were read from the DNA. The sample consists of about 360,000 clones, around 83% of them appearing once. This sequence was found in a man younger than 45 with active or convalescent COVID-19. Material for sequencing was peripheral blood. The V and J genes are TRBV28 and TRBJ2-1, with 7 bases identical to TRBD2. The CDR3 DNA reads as TGTGCCAGCAGTCATTGGAGCGGGACCTACAATGAGCAGTTCTTC. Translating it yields CASSHWSGTYNEQFF.